The rows below give T cell receptor beta chains drawn from one sample of a study of identifying expanded T cells in peripheral blood. Clones were sequenced by immunoSEQ multiplex PCR, and TCRdb holds only the in-frame ones, with some missing. Among under 130,000 clones listed, around 88% were seen once. The sequenced material came from blood. All receptors derive from a person between 18 and 75 years old in good health. CDR3s include the opening cysteine and the closing phenylalanine or tryptophan. The order of the fields is clone size, J gene, D gene, V gene, CDR3 protein, CDR3 DNA. A D gene is named only where the DNA matches it firmly. Clone size, where shown, is once, few, many, or a class for clones that have expanded.

-,TRBJ2-1,TRBD2,TRBV19,CASSIGLAGNEQFF,TGTGCCAGTAGTATAGGACTAGCGGGGAATGAGCAGTTCTTC
-,TRBJ2-1,-,TRBV5-4,CASSSGYLDEQFF,TGTGCCAGCAGCTCGGGCTACCTCGATGAGCAGTTCTTC
-,TRBJ2-3,TRBD2,TRBV5-6,CASSLRTSGGAGDTQYF,TGTGCCAGCAGCTTGCGGACTAGCGGGGGGGCGGGAGATACGCAGTATTTT
-,TRBJ1-1,-,TRBV11-2,CAVGVQIEAFF,TGTGCCGTAGGAGTCCAGATCGAAGCTTTCTTT
-,TRBJ2-7,TRBD1,TRBV25-1,CASTDRGEQYF,TGTGCCAGCACCGACAGGGGAGAGCAGTACTTC
-,TRBJ2-5,-,TRBV9,CASSVGGTLETQYF,TGTGCCAGCAGCGTAGGTGGGACTTTGGAGACCCAGTACTTC
-,TRBJ2-1,TRBD1,TRBV30,CAWSVGTGPFNEQFF,TGTGCCTGGAGTGTTGGGACAGGCCCTTTCAATGAGCAGTTCTTC
-,TRBJ2-5,-,TRBV4-2,CASSQRGDEVETQYF,TGTGCCAGCAGCCAACGTGGGGATGAGGTGGAGACCCAGTACTTC
-,TRBJ2-1,-,TRBV5-4,CASSLPTGLGGGRNEQFF,TGTGCCAGCAGCCTCCCGACGGGTTTGGGGGGGGGCCGGAATGAGCAGTTCTTC
few,TRBJ1-2,-,TRBV20-1,CSARQGYGYTF,TGCAGTGCTAGGCAGGGCTATGGCTACACCTTC
-,TRBJ2-7,-,TRBV27,CASSFGGYGREQYF,TGTGCCAGCAGTTTTGGAGGGTACGGGCGAGAGCAGTACTTC
-,TRBJ2-7,-,TRBV6-6,CASSSDRDTYEQYF,TGTGCCAGCAGTTCCGACCGGGACACCTACGAGCAGTACTTC
few,TRBJ1-6,-,TRBV6-5,CASSLGQINSPLHF,TGTGCCAGCAGTCTAGGACAGATCAATTCACCCCTCCACTTT
-,TRBJ1-1,-,TRBV15,CATSSGGRGYTEAFF,TGTGCCACCAGCAGTGGGGGTCGAGGGTACACTGAAGCTTTCTTT
-,TRBJ2-1,-,TRBV4-3,CASSSYNEQFF,TGCGCCAGCAGCTCGTACAATGAGCAGTTCTTC
-,TRBJ2-2,-,TRBV29-1,CSARRLNTGELFF,TGCAGCGCCCGGCGGCTAAACACCGGGGAGCTGTTTTTT
-,TRBJ1-3,-,TRBV4-3,CASSQDRAGNTIYF,TGCGCCAGCAGCCAAGACAGGGCAGGAAACACCATATATTTT
-,TRBJ1-2,-,TRBV6-1,CASSGAWGGGNYGYTF,TGTGCCAGCAGTGGGGCATGGGGGGGCGGAAACTATGGCTACACCTTC
-,TRBJ1-1,-,TRBV19,CASIGGGGAFF,TGTGCCAGTATAGGAGGGGGAGGAGCTTTCTTT
-,TRBJ1-1,-,TRBV5-5,CASSLGTVNTEAFF,TGTGCCAGCAGCTTAGGGACGGTGAACACTGAAGCTTTCTTT
-,TRBJ2-1,TRBD1,TRBV29-1,CSVTETGGSSYNEQFF,TGCAGCGTTACCGAGACAGGGGGAAGTTCCTACAATGAGCAGTTCTTC
-,TRBJ2-6,-,TRBV5-6,CASTTSGANVLTF,TGTGCCAGCACCACATCTGGGGCCAACGTCCTGACTTTC
once,TRBJ2-7,TRBD2,TRBV6-6,CASNPRGGHYYEQYF,TGTGCCAGCAACCCCCGGGGGGGCCATTACTACGAGCAGTACTTC
-,TRBJ2-7,-,TRBV7-9,CASSSTRTGAYEQYF,TGTGCCAGCAGCTCCACGCGAACAGGTGCCTACGAGCAGTACTTC
-,TRBJ1-6,-,TRBV2,CASSPEKQGSPLHF,TGTGCCAGCAGCCCAGAAAAACAGGGTTCACCCCTCCACTTT
-,TRBJ1-2,TRBD1,TRBV5-6,CASSLGFGTDNYGYTF,TGTGCCAGCAGCTTGGGATTCGGGACAGACAACTATGGCTACACCTTC
-,TRBJ2-3,-,TRBV6-5,CASSYYRASTDTQYF,TGTGCCAGCAGTTATTACAGGGCGAGCACAGATACGCAGTATTTT
-,TRBJ2-3,-,TRBV5-8,CASSLERGDTQYF,TGTGCCAGCAGCTTGGAACGAGGGGATACGCAGTATTTT
-,TRBJ2-3,TRBD2,TRBV6-6,CASRDRLAGGTDTQYF,TGTGCCAGCAGAGATCGACTAGCGGGGGGCACAGATACGCAGTATTTT
few,TRBJ1-2,TRBD1,TRBV5-4,CASSHAGQGSYGYTF,TGTGCCAGCAGCCACGCGGGACAGGGGTCCTATGGCTACACCTTC
-,TRBJ2-1,TRBD2,TRBV27,CASRWGGNEQFF,TGTGCCAGCAGATGGGGGGGCAATGAGCAGTTCTTC
-,TRBJ2-7,-,TRBV28,CASSPRYEQYF,TGTGCCAGCAGTCCCCGGTACGAGCAGTACTTC
-,TRBJ2-7,-,TRBV27,CASSLFRGSIHEQYF,TGTGCCAGCAGTTTGTTCAGGGGTAGCATCCACGAGCAGTACTTC
-,TRBJ1-6,-,TRBV4-3,CASSQDRGGYNSPLHF,TGCGCCAGCAGCCAAGATAGAGGCGGATATAATTCACCCCTCCACTTT
-,TRBJ1-6,-,TRBV15,CATSSEQLGSYNSPLHF,TGTGCCACCAGCAGCGAACAATTGGGGTCCTATAATTCACCCCTCCACTTT
-,TRBJ2-7,TRBD2,TRBV6-5,CASSVSGDREQYF,TGTGCCAGCAGTGTGAGCGGGGATCGCGAGCAGTACTTC
-,TRBJ1-1,-,TRBV2,CASSSQGSNLHF,TGTGCCAGCAGTAGTCAGGGGAGTAACTTGCACTTT
-,TRBJ1-1,-,TRBV2,CASRIQDMNTEAFF,TGTGCCAGCCGGATACAGGACATGAACACTGAAGCTTTCTTT
-,TRBJ1-2,-,TRBV30,CAWSVGRGYTF,TGTGCCTGGAGTGTGGGACGCGGCTACACCTTC
-,TRBJ2-5,-,TRBV4-2,CASSQVRASDETQYF,TGTGCCAGCAGCCAAGTCCGGGCTAGCGATGAGACCCAGTACTTC
-,TRBJ1-1,-,TRBV6-5,CASSYGGDNTEAFF,TGTGCCAGCAGTTACGGTGGGGACAACACTGAAGCTTTCTTT
-,TRBJ2-7,-,TRBV7-8,CASSLEPTGIYEQYF,TGTGCCAGCAGCTTAGAGCCCACCGGGATCTACGAGCAGTACTTC
-,TRBJ2-5,TRBD2,TRBV7-9,CASSSPLAGGRETQYF,TGTGCCAGCAGCTCCCCCCTAGCGGGGGGTAGGGAGACCCAGTACTTC
-,TRBJ2-3,TRBD2,TRBV30,CAWSPVALAGITDTQYF,TGTGCCTGGAGTCCCGTCGCCCTAGCGGGGATCACAGATACGCAGTATTTT
medium-sized,TRBJ1-6,-,TRBV6-5,CASRLFDRNNSPLHF,TGTGCCAGCAGGCTATTCGACAGGAATAATTCACCCCTCCACTTT
-,TRBJ1-2,-,TRBV29-1,CSVRVGHGYTF,TGCAGCGTGAGGGTGGGTCATGGCTACACCTTC
-,TRBJ2-7,TRBD1,TRBV4-3,CASSQMDRGYEQYF,TGCGCCAGCAGCCAAATGGACAGGGGGTACGAGCAGTACTTC
-,TRBJ1-1,-,TRBV18,CASSPPQGEAFF,TGTGCCAGCTCACCACCGCAAGGCGAAGCTTTCTTT
-,TRBJ2-7,-,TRBV6-5,CASSSSVLGYEQYF,TGTGCCAGCAGTTCTAGCGTTTTAGGCTACGAGCAGTACTTC
-,TRBJ2-7,-,TRBV25-1,CASTPGTARSYEQYF,TGTGCCAGCACCCCCGGGACGGCTCGATCCTACGAGCAGTACTTC
-,TRBJ2-1,-,TRBV28,CASNRRAFGYNEQFF,TGTGCCAGCAACAGGAGGGCGTTCGGATACAATGAGCAGTTCTTC
-,TRBJ1-1,TRBD1,TRBV7-9,CASSQTGGAEAFF,TGTGCCAGCAGTCAGACAGGGGGCGCTGAAGCTTTCTTT
-,TRBJ2-5,TRBD2,TRBV29-1,CSVESSGETQYF,TGCAGCGTTGAATCTAGCGGGGAGACCCAGTACTTC
-,TRBJ2-1,TRBD1,TRBV7-2,CASSLRVLGQILNEQFF,TGTGCCAGCAGCTTAAGAGTATTGGGACAGATACTCAATGAGCAGTTCTTC